The entry below describes one T cell receptor beta chain. This entry comes from a study of blood T cell repertoires in COVID-19. Study information: The analysed material was cDNA or gDNA that came from T cells, B-cell-depleted T cells, or PBMCs.

With 1 base clipped from V and 3 bases from J, the junction kept 3 bases outside the gene matches. The CDR3 is 15 residues long. Germline V gives CDR1 SGHVS, CDR2 FNYEAQ. Per the study methods: Amplification of reference gene primers was used by the study to estimate nucleated cell counts. Only in-frame clones appear in the TCRdb table, and some are missing; sequencing was by immunoSEQ multiplex PCR. V, J and clone size are taken as reported in that table, and D and trimming were inferred from the DNA itself. The repertoire holds about 51,000 clones, with 75% to 90% as singletons. This sequence joins TRBV7-6 and TRBJ2-1; 7 bases agree with TRBD2. This receptor was taken from a man between 60 and 70 years old with acute or convalescent COVID-19. Sequenced sample: peripheral blood. CDR3 residues: CASSLVTGGYNEQFF. Written as DNA, the CDR3 is TGTGCCAGCAGCTTAGTCACGGGAGGCTACAATGAGCAGTTCTTC.